A single T cell receptor (beta chain) is shown here with its context. The sample originates from a study of blood T cell repertoires in COVID-19. Per the germline V gene, CDR1 is SGDLS and CDR2 is YYNGEE. Trimming took 3 bases from V and 1 from J, leaving 13 bases between them. This CDR3 contains 15 residues. Measured with immunoSEQ multiplex PCR; TCRdb has only the in-frame clones, and not every one. The sample includes about 69,000 clones, around 83% of them seen just once. This receptor was taken from a woman older than 75 with acute or convalescent COVID-19. The sequencing input was peripheral blood. The J gene is TRBJ1-1, the V gene TRBV9; weak D call: TRBD1 (6 bases). As DNA, the CDR3 is TGTGCCAGCAGCGCAGCTGGGACAAGGAACACTGAAGCTTTCTTT. Translating it yields CASSAAGTRNTEAFF.